Listed here are 13 T cell receptor beta chains from one sample, sequenced in a study of shared clonotypes between healthy human individuals. The method was immunoSEQ multiplex PCR; TCRdb's version includes in-frame clones alone and lacks a portion of them. The sample has 850,000 to 1,200,000 clones; about 75% are singletons. The specimen was memory CD4+ T cells sorted from blood. Stated subset: CD45RA-negative fraction. The receptor set was obtained from a young man in good health.

This clone was seen only once. The sample contains more than one DNA sequence encoding this CDR3. V gene TRBV30 combines with J gene TRBJ2-7, with D possibly matching TRBD1 (5 bases). Trimming shortened V by 0 bases and J by 4 bases, and 7 bases separated the two germline ends. The CDR3 spans 12 residues. Germline lookup yields CDR1 GTSNPN and CDR2 SVGIG (reference sequence). The CDR3 spells CAWSVRGYEQYF. CDR3 bases: TGTGCCTGGAGTGTAAGGGGATACGAGCAGTACTTC.

As to this clone: One end of the junction varies from germline; a read error may be responsible. The chain has TRBV5-4 and TRBJ2-3; the match to TRBD2 covers 12 bases. CDR3 size: 12 residues. Germline-derived CDR1 and CDR2 are SGHNT and YYREEE (reference sequence). The CDR3 coding sequence is TGTGCCAGCAGCGTGACGACTAGCGGGAGTGAATTT. It codes for CASSVTTSGSEF.

The chain joins TRBV30 to TRBJ1-2; D is unresolved. From germline, CDR1 is GTSNPN and CDR2 SVGIG (reference sequence). The CDR3 sequence is 14 residues long. Trimming took off 0 bases at V and 6 bases at J, with 14 bases between the two ends. The CDR3 protein is CAWSVLGINHGYTF. As DNA, the CDR3 is TGTGCCTGGAGTGTATTGGGCATAAACCATGGCTACACCTTC.

The chain is built from TRBV30 and TRBJ1-4; 8 nucleotides match TRBD1. J was trimmed by 3 bases and V by 8 bases; bases with no gene match: 5. The CDR3 is made up of 13 amino acids. Per the germline V gene, CDR1 is GTSNPN and CDR2 is SVGIG (reference sequence). The CDR3 coding sequence is TGTGCCGTCAGGGGGCAGGCTAATGAAAAACTGTTTTTT. Its translation is CAVRGQANEKLFF.

This clone has just one count. The gene calls are TRBV30 and TRBJ1-3; 7 positions match TRBD1. Trimming cost V 5 bases and J 6 bases; bases outside gene matches: 4. The CDR3 has 12 residues. Looked up from germline, CDR1 is GTSNPN and CDR2 is SVGIG (reference sequence). The chain's CDR3 is CAWGTEKNTIYF. The DNA of the CDR3 is TGTGCCTGGGGGACAGAAAAAAACACCATATATTTT.

The chain couples TRBV5-4 to TRBJ1-3, with a tentative D call TRBD1 (6 bases). The V and J ends lost 4 bases and 4 bases respectively, with 12 bases between them. Per the germline V gene, CDR1 is SGHNT and CDR2 is YYREEE (reference sequence). This CDR3 region has 14 residues. In DNA form, the CDR3 reads TGTGCCAGCAGCCTGAGTGGGACAGGAAACACCATATATTTT. Its translation is CASSLSGTGNTIYF.

This clone has more than one count but fewer than ten. J is TRBJ2-7 and V is TRBV5-6; D possibly corresponds to TRBD2 (5 bases). This CDR3 has 12 residues. Germline V lookup: CDR1 SGHDT, CDR2 YYEEEE. Deletions cut 3 bases from V and 6 bases from J, with 10 bases between. The CDR3 DNA sequence: TGTGCCAGCAGCTCGAGGGCCGGCGAGCAGTACTTC. It translates to CASSSRAGEQYF.

A single count supports this clone. The chain uses TRBV5-1 and TRBJ1-6; the D is unclear. Trimming removed 0 bases from V and 3 bases from J, with 7 bases in between. Germline CDR1 and CDR2: SGHRS and YFSETQ. The CDR3 is 15 amino acids. CDR3 region: CASSLANHYNSPLHF. The CDR3 nucleotides are TGCGCCAGCAGCTTGGCCAACCACTATAATTCACCCCTCCACTTT.

The chain employs TRBV5-1 and TRBJ2-1; 10 bases line up with TRBD1. Germline CDR1 SGHRS, CDR2 YFSETQ. V trimming: 7 bases; J trimming: 8 bases; junction bases outside the gene matches: 6. This CDR3 has 13 amino acids. In DNA form, the CDR3 reads TGCGCCAGCGGGACAGGGGAACGGGATGAGCAGTTCTTC. This gives the protein CASGTGERDEQFF.

V gene TRBV5-4 combines with J gene TRBJ1-2, with D tentatively TRBD1 (6 bases). Germline CDR1 is SGHNT and CDR2 is YYREEE (reference sequence). V dropped 3 bases and J dropped 4 bases, with 10 bases sitting between them. The CDR3 loop spans 13 amino acids. CDR3 sequence (DNA): TGTGCCAGCAGCTGGACAGCAGGCTATGGCTACACCTTC. Its translation: CASSWTAGYGYTF.

The chain is built from TRBV7-8 and TRBJ2-3; 8 nucleotides align to TRBD2. The CDR3 contains 12 residues. The germline V gene encodes CDR1 SGHVS and CDR2 FQNEAQ. J gave up 14 bases and V 3 bases, and 7 bases lay outside the gene matches. CDR3 protein: CASSFVSGNAYF. CDR3 DNA: TGTGCCAGCAGCTTCGTTAGCGGGAATGCGTATTTT.

As to this clone: Other DNA variants within this sample encode the same CDR3. The V and J genes are TRBV18 and TRBJ1-3; D is perhaps TRBD1 (5 bases). Trimming cost V 3 bases and J 4 bases, with 10 bases left between them. Germline V gene sequence: CDR1 KGHSH, CDR2 LQKENI. The CDR3 contains 14 residues. CDR3 sequence: CASSPGTGGNTIYF. CDR3 in DNA: TGTGCCAGCTCACCCGGGACGGGGGGAAACACCATATATTTT.

This chain links TRBV4-1 with TRBJ2-3, with D possibly matching TRBD2 (5 bases). The CDR3 runs to 13 residues. Germline V CDR1 and CDR2: MGHRA, YSYEKL. With 5 bases removed from V and 3 bases from J, the gap between germline ends came to 9 bases. The CDR3 region has the DNA TGCGCCAGCAGCTCCCCGGGGACAGATACGCAGTATTTT. Encoded protein: CASSSPGTDTQYF.